What follows are 9 T cell receptor beta chains derived from one specimen sequenced in a study of cytomegalovirus exposure and HLA in healthy donors. This table comes from immunoSEQ multiplex PCR, and its TCRdb copy is limited to in-frame clones, with some not included. The profile covers 300,000 to 350,000 clones, with approximately 88% appearing a single time and 0.9% to 1% taken by the ten largest. The material sequenced was PBMCs. The receptors here all came from a man aged 30 to 39 in good health and CMV-seronegative.

This chain joins TRBV14 and TRBJ2-3; TRBD2 aligns across 7 bases. V was clipped by 5 bases and J by 8 bases; unmatched bases: 10. Germline V lookup: CDR1 SGHDN, CDR2 FVKESK. The CDR3 has 14 amino acids. The chain's CDR3 is CASSFRDYDGTQYF. The DNA for the CDR3 is TGTGCCAGCAGCTTCCGGGACTACGACGGTACGCAGTATTTT.

This chain uses TRBV6-6 with TRBJ2-7, with 7 bases identical to TRBD1. Unmatched junction bases numbered 9, after V lost 2 bases and J lost 2 bases. The CDR3 consists of 16 residues. Germline lookup yields CDR1 MNHNY and CDR2 SVGAGI (reference sequence). The CDR3 region has the DNA TGTGCCAGCAGTTACCCAACACGACAGGGAACCTACGAGCAGTACTTC. Its translation: CASSYPTRQGTYEQYF.

The chain carries TRBV6-1 and TRBJ2-3, with D possibly being TRBD2 (6 bases). Germline CDR1 reads MNHNS; CDR2 reads SASEGT. V lost 4 bases and J lost 2, with 16 bases in between. The CDR3 sequence is 16 residues long. CDR3 sequence (DNA): TGTGCCAGCAGTGCTCAGGGACTGGCTATCACAGATACGCAGTATTTT. Translation gives CASSAQGLAITDTQYF.

The chain recombines TRBV6-5 with TRBJ2-5; 8 positions agree with TRBD1. The length of the CDR3 is 15 residues. V was clipped by 7 bases and J by 7 bases; unmatched bases: 14. Germline V gene sequence: CDR1 MNHEY, CDR2 SVGAGI. The CDR3 region is CASTSGQVGGGTQYF. CDR3 bases: TGTGCCAGCACTTCGGGACAGGTTGGCGGAGGGACCCAGTACTTC.

V gene TRBV29-1 combines with J gene TRBJ2-5; 9 positions agree with TRBD1. With 6 bases clipped from V and 2 bases from J, the junction kept 10 bases outside the gene matches. This CDR3 comprises 15 residues. CDR1 is SQVTM, CDR2 ANQGSEA, per germline. The CDR3 protein is CSVTGTGSHQETQYF. CDR3 in DNA: TGCAGCGTCACGGGGACAGGGAGTCATCAAGAGACCCAGTACTTC. Using reference TRBV29-1 and TRBJ2-5 for the parts outside the CDR3, the full variable domain is SAVISQKPSRDICQRGTSLTIQCQVDSQVTMMFWYRQQPGQSLTLIATANQGSEATYESGFVIDKFPISRPNLTFSTLTVSNMSPEDSSIYLCSVTGTGSHQETQYFGPGTRLLVL.

The V gene is TRBV9, the J gene TRBJ2-1; 8 bases map to TRBD2. Germline CDR1 is SGDLS and CDR2 is YYNGEE. V lost 2 bases to trimming and J lost 2 bases; unmatched junction nucleotides: 6. The CDR3 is made up of 16 amino acids. The DNA for the CDR3 is TGTGCCAGCAGCGTCTCGACTAGCGCAACCTACAATGAGCAGTTCTTC. It specifies CASSVSTSATYNEQFF.

J is TRBJ2-1 and V is TRBV2; TRBD2 matches at 10 bases. The CDR3 sequence is 13 residues long. Trimming removed 6 bases from V and 6 bases from J; junction bases left unmatched: 2. Germline V gene data show CDR1 as SNHLY and CDR2 as FYNNEI. As DNA, the CDR3 is TGTGCCAGCAGGGGACTAGCGCGCAATGAGCAGTTCTTC. This sequence encodes CASRGLARNEQFF.

V usage is TRBV11-2 and J usage is TRBJ1-3, with TRBD1 matching 7 bases. V shed 1 base and J 4 bases; nucleotides not matched to a gene: 4. The germline gives CDR1 SGHAT, CDR2 FQNNGV. There are 15 residues in the CDR3. DNA for the CDR3: TGTGCCAGCAGCTTAGGAGGGGGCAGAGGAAACACCATATATTTT. As protein: CASSLGGGRGNTIYF. Together with reference TRBV11-2 and TRBJ1-3, the CDR3 gives the full variable domain: EAGVAQSPRYKIIEKRQSVAFWCNPISGHATLYWYQQILGQGPKLLIQFQNNGVVDDSQLPKDRFSAERLKGVDSTLKIQPAKLEDSAVYLCASSLGGGRGNTIYFGEGSWLTVV.

The CDR3 DNA reads TGCGCCAGCAGCCTAGGGACAGGGGTAGGGGGCTCCTACGAGCAGTACTTC. Protein product: CASSLGTGVGGSYEQYF. V is TRBV5-1 and J is TRBJ2-7; 10 bases match TRBD1. From germline, CDR1 is SGHRS and CDR2 YFSETQ. The CDR3 is made up of 17 amino acids. The V and J ends lost 4 bases and 0 bases, in that order; junction bases with no gene match: 10.